Listed below are T cell receptor beta chains from one sample, sequenced in a study of T cell responses to AZD1222 COVID-19 vaccine. The assay was immunoSEQ multiplex PCR, and TCRdb's table has in-frame clones only and misses some. The sample includes 95,000 to 100,000 clones, more than 70% of them seen just once. This sample comprised peripheral blood, obtained on day 0 of AZD1222 vaccination. The receptors originated from an adult in good health. CDR3s include the opening cysteine and the closing phenylalanine or tryptophan. D genes are given only for firm matches. Part of the rows lack a size; the others show once, few, many or a class for expanded clones.

v_call: TRBV28; cdr3_length: 18; d_call: TRBD1; clone_size: NA; j_call: TRBJ2-2; cdr3_aa: CASWDRDRGMFWSGELFF; cdr3_nt: TGTGCCAGCTGGGACCGGGACAGGGGAATGTTTTGGTCCGGGGAGCTGTTTTTT
v_call: TRBV4-3; cdr3_length: 16; d_call: NA; clone_size: NA; j_call: TRBJ2-1; cdr3_aa: CASSRERLVIGNEQFF; cdr3_nt: TGCGCCAGCAGCCGCGAGAGGCTAGTGATAGGCAATGAGCAGTTCTTC
v_call: TRBV7-9; cdr3_length: 15; d_call: NA; clone_size: NA; j_call: TRBJ2-7; cdr3_aa: CASSPSRPPNYEQYF; cdr3_nt: TGTGCCAGCAGCCCTTCGCGACCCCCGAATTACGAGCAGTACTTC
v_call: TRBV13; cdr3_length: 14; d_call: NA; clone_size: NA; j_call: TRBJ1-1; cdr3_aa: CASSLVRQNTEAFF; cdr3_nt: TGTGCCAGCAGCTTAGTGCGGCAGAACACTGAAGCTTTCTTT
v_call: TRBV28; cdr3_length: 15; d_call: NA; clone_size: once; j_call: TRBJ1-5; cdr3_aa: CASRWRRGSNQPQHF; cdr3_nt: TGTGCCAGCAGGTGGAGAAGGGGTAGCAATCAGCCCCAGCATTTT
v_call: TRBV15; cdr3_length: 15; d_call: NA; clone_size: NA; j_call: TRBJ1-4; cdr3_aa: CATSGEGATNEKLFF; cdr3_nt: TGTGCCACCAGTGGAGAGGGTGCAACTAATGAAAAACTGTTTTTT
v_call: TRBV6-5; cdr3_length: 15; d_call: TRBD1; clone_size: NA; j_call: TRBJ2-2; cdr3_aa: CATITGTANTGELFF; cdr3_nt: TGTGCCACCATAACCGGGACAGCGAACACCGGGGAGCTGTTTTTT
v_call: TRBV11-2; cdr3_length: 12; d_call: NA; clone_size: many; j_call: TRBJ2-1; cdr3_aa: CASSRDFVGQFF; cdr3_nt: TGTGCCAGCAGCCGGGATTTCGTAGGGCAGTTCTTC
v_call: TRBV28; cdr3_length: 13; d_call: NA; clone_size: NA; j_call: TRBJ1-1; cdr3_aa: CAPTDPIPTEAFF; cdr3_nt: TGTGCCCCCACCGATCCTATACCCACTGAAGCTTTCTTT
v_call: TRBV18; cdr3_length: 18; d_call: NA; clone_size: NA; j_call: TRBJ1-2; cdr3_aa: CASSTLLLWDTDNYGYTF; cdr3_nt: TGTGCCAGCTCAACTCTCCTGCTGTGGGACACAGATAACTATGGCTACACCTTC
v_call: TRBV6-5; cdr3_length: 14; d_call: NA; clone_size: NA; j_call: TRBJ2-1; cdr3_aa: CASMTQRWDNEQFF; cdr3_nt: TGTGCCAGCATGACTCAGAGATGGGACAATGAGCAGTTCTTC
v_call: TRBV11-3; cdr3_length: 13; d_call: NA; clone_size: NA; j_call: TRBJ2-5; cdr3_aa: CASSLDQMETQYF; cdr3_nt: TGTGCCAGCAGCTTAGATCAAATGGAGACCCAGTACTTC
v_call: TRBV4-1; cdr3_length: 15; d_call: NA; clone_size: NA; j_call: TRBJ2-2; cdr3_aa: CASSHNKGNTGELFF; cdr3_nt: TGCGCCAGCAGTCACAACAAGGGGAACACCGGGGAGCTGTTTTTT
v_call: TRBV2; cdr3_length: 13; d_call: TRBD2; clone_size: NA; j_call: TRBJ2-3; cdr3_aa: CASKAGVADTQYF; cdr3_nt: TGTGCCAGCAAAGCGGGAGTGGCAGATACGCAGTATTTT
v_call: TRBV2; cdr3_length: 13; d_call: TRBD2; clone_size: NA; j_call: TRBJ2-1; cdr3_aa: CASRGGGYNEQFF; cdr3_nt: TGTGCCAGCAGGGGCGGGGGTTACAATGAGCAGTTCTTC
v_call: TRBV15; cdr3_length: 14; d_call: NA; clone_size: once; j_call: TRBJ1-5; cdr3_aa: CATSRDPKDQPQHF; cdr3_nt: TGTGCCACCAGCAGAGATCCGAAGGATCAGCCCCAGCATTTT
v_call: TRBV5-4; cdr3_length: 14; d_call: NA; clone_size: NA; j_call: TRBJ1-1; cdr3_aa: CASSLIRDKNEAFF; cdr3_nt: TGTGCCAGCAGCTTGATTCGGGACAAGAATGAAGCTTTCTTT